This TCR beta chain was retrieved from a study of CD8+CD57+ T cells in acquired aplastic anemia. At the level of the study: Mean yield of DNA from sorted CD4+ and CD8+ cells was 2.5 to 4 ug.

Note on this clonotype: The target antigen is unknown.

Germline CDR1 is SGHRS and CDR2 is YFSETQ. Trimming removed 4 bases from V and 8 bases from J; junction bases left unmatched: 10. CDR3 size: 14 residues. Study-level results: Between the patient and control groups, CD8+ Simpson's diversity did not differ significantly.

The study profiled TCR beta VDJ and CDR3 using genomic DNA as template. From the reads, TCRdb called clonotypes with MiXCR, one entry per CDR3 protein. The sample records approximately 190,000 distinct CDR3 sequences, about 64% being singletons. This receptor was taken from a human donor with severe aplastic anemia or a healthy control (not recorded which). The sequenced material came from sorted CD4+, CD8+, or CD8+CD57+ T cells (not recorded which) from PBMCs. The V and J genes are TRBV5-1 and TRBJ1-2; 8 nucleotides match TRBD1. The CDR3: CASSTEGQGGGYTF. CDR3 in DNA: TGCGCCAGCAGCACGGAAGGACAGGGCGGCGGCTACACCTTC.